One sample yielded the 29 T cell receptor beta chains listed below, sequenced in a study of T cell repertoires in cytomegalovirus infection. TCRdb re-analysed the reads in MiXCR, keeping a single row per CDR3 protein. Here the sample spans more than 150,000 distinct CDR3 sequences, roughly 18% being singletons. The sequencing sample was made of CD8+ T cells from PBMCs. Every receptor here comes from a human donor in good health (CMV status not recorded). Some clones in this sample may be carry-over from other donors' samples.

This clonotype was observed a few times. The chain recombines TRBV28 with TRBJ2-5, with D unclear. CDR3 size: 11 residues. Germline CDR1 and CDR2: MDHEN and SYDVKM. V was clipped by 3 bases and J by 4 bases, with 3 bases between them. The CDR3 sequence: CASSFSETQYF. CDR3 nucleotides: TGTGCCAGCAGTTTCTCAGAGACCCAGTACTTC.

This clonotype has just a few counts. V usage is TRBV20-1 and J usage is TRBJ2-7; D is perhaps TRBD2 (5 bases). The CDR3 runs 14 residues. The germline gives CDR1 DFQATT, CDR2 SNEGSKA (reference sequence). V was trimmed by 0 bases and J by 3 bases, leaving 12 bases between them. CDR3 residues: CSARDFGSSYEQYF. The CDR3 DNA reads TGCAGTGCTAGAGACTTTGGGAGTAGCTACGAGCAGTACTTC.

This clonotype was observed a handful of times. The V and J genes are TRBV6-1 and TRBJ2-1; the D is unclear. V shed 4 bases and J shed 10 bases, with 11 bases lying between them. CDR1 and CDR2 (germline): MNHNS, SASEGT. The CDR3 has 12 residues. The CDR3, as DNA: TGTGCCAGCAGTGGGACGTCCCGGGAGCAGTTCTTC. Protein sequence: CASSGTSREQFF.

The chain links TRBV28 to TRBJ2-7, with D possibly being TRBD1 (6 bases). The germline V and J ends were trimmed by 5 bases and 6 bases, with 17 bases remaining between them. The CDR3 has 14 residues. CDR1 is MDHEN and CDR2 is SYDVKM in the germline V gene. This chain's CDR3 is CASSIPRGVGEQYF. The CDR3 DNA sequence: TGTGCCAGCAGTATCCCCAGGGGAGTTGGCGAGCAGTACTTC.

This chain's CDR3 is CASSQAVISGETQYF. In DNA form, the CDR3 reads TGCGCCAGCAGCCAAGCGGTGATTAGCGGCGAGACCCAGTACTTC. This chain connects TRBV4-3 to TRBJ2-5, with D possibly TRBD2 on 6 matching bases. Trimming took 1 base from V and 5 from J, leaving 14 bases between them. The CDR3 sequence is 15 residues long. CDR1 LGHNA and CDR2 YSLEER come from the germline V gene.

This clonotype appeared a few times. J is TRBJ1-5 and V is TRBV5-5; TRBD1 might be the D (6 bases). This CDR3 has 15 amino acids. Looked up from germline, CDR1 is SGHKS and CDR2 is YYEKEE (reference sequence). Trimming cost V 3 bases and J 4 bases, with 14 bases left between them. The CDR3 DNA sequence: TGTGCCAGCAGCTCCCAGGGGAAAGTGAATCAGCCCCAGCATTTT. This translates into CASSSQGKVNQPQHF.

The rearrangement joins TRBV18 to TRBJ2-2; 9 bases are a match to TRBD2. The CDR3 length is 15 residues. J gave up 4 bases and V 2 bases, and 2 bases lay outside the gene matches. CDR1 and CDR2 (germline): KGHSH, LQKENI. CDR3 residues: CASSPGTSSTGELFF. The CDR3 DNA reads as TGTGCCAGCTCACCAGGGACTAGCTCCACCGGGGAGCTGTTTTTT. The whole variable domain, remainder taken from reference TRBV18 and TRBJ2-2, is NAGVMQNPRHLVRRRGQEARLRCSPMKGHSHVYWYRQLPEEGLKFMVYLQKENIIDESGMPKERFSAEFPKEGPSILRIQQVVRGDSAAYFCASSPGTSSTGELFFGEGSRLTVL.

The J gene is TRBJ2-1, the V gene TRBV7-6; D not certain. CDR1 and CDR2 (germline): SGHVS, FNYEAQ. This CDR3 spans 16 amino acids. The V end lost 4 bases, the J end lost 0 bases, and 13 bases lay between the germline ends. This CDR3 is CASSSASTSSYNEQFF. In DNA, the CDR3 is TGTGCCAGCAGCTCGGCCTCAACGAGCTCCTACAATGAGCAGTTCTTC. The full variable domain, with the rest looked up from reference TRBV7-6 and TRBJ2-1, is GAGVSQSPRYKVTKRGQDVALRCDPISGHVSLYWYRQALGQGPEFLTYFNYEAQQDKSGLPNDRFSAERPEGSISTLTIQRTEQRDSAMYRCASSSASTSSYNEQFFGPGTRLTVL.

V and J are TRBV28 and TRBJ2-3; 8 bases fit TRBD2. In germline, CDR1 is MDHEN, CDR2 SYDVKM. The V and J ends lost 2 bases and 6 bases, in that order; junction bases with no gene match: 4. The CDR3 consists of 14 residues. In DNA, the CDR3 is TGTGCCAGCAGTTTACGGGAGGGCCGGGATACGCAGTATTTT. The encoded protein is CASSLREGRDTQYF.

This clonotype was observed a single time. The chain joins TRBV28 to TRBJ2-5, with 10 positions matching TRBD2. The CDR3 sequence is 16 residues long. Germline CDR1 MDHEN, CDR2 SYDVKM. J was trimmed by 3 bases and V by 2 bases; bases with no gene match: 6. The chain's CDR3 is CASSLRSGRVEETQYF. CDR3 sequence (DNA): TGTGCCAGCAGTTTACGGAGCGGGAGGGTAGAAGAGACCCAGTACTTC.

This rearrangement joins TRBV7-8 to TRBJ2-3; the D gene is possibly TRBD2 (6 bases). Trimming removed 2 bases at V and 2 bases at J, with 11 bases between. Germline CDR1 reads SGHVS; CDR2 reads FQNEAQ. The CDR3 runs to 15 residues. The CDR3 sequence: CASSLNRGFTDTQYF. CDR3 sequence (DNA): TGTGCCAGCAGCTTAAACCGGGGGTTCACAGATACGCAGTATTTT.

This clonotype was counted between two and nine times. As DNA, the CDR3 is TGCGCCAGCAGTGGATCTGGCGTTGCGGGAGGGCCGGACACCGGGGAGCTGTTTTTT. It yields the protein CASSGSGVAGGPDTGELFF. The rearrangement links TRBV10-2 to TRBJ2-2; 9 bases agree with TRBD2. The CDR3 covers 19 residues. V shed 4 bases and J 3 bases; nucleotides not matched to a gene: 15. Per germline, CDR1 WSHSY and CDR2 SAAADI.

The chain is built from TRBV28 and TRBJ2-4; the D gene is possibly TRBD1 (5 bases). Germline V CDR1 and CDR2: MDHEN, SYDVKM. V lost 4 bases, J lost 0 bases, and 13 bases lay in between. This CDR3 comprises 16 residues. In DNA, the CDR3 is TGTGCCAGCAGTTCCCCGGACACCTTAGCCAAAAACATTCAGTACTTC. Residues: CASSSPDTLAKNIQYF.

Points on this clonotype: A read error may produce the germline difference seen at one junction end. The chain carries TRBV4-1 and TRBJ2-7; 7 nucleotides align to TRBD1. The CDR3 covers 13 residues. CDR1 and CDR2 from the germline V gene are MGHRA and YSYEKL. CDR3 nucleotides: TGCGCCAGCAGCCCGGACAGGCCCTACGATCAGTACTTC. Protein product: CASSPDRPYDQYF.

There are a few counts of this clonotype. The rearrangement joins TRBV6-2 or TRBV6-3 to TRBJ2-5; D possibly corresponds to TRBD1 (5 bases). V lost 0 bases and J 10 bases, leaving 15 bases between the germline ends. Germline CDR1 MNHEY, CDR2 SVGEGT. CDR3 length: 14 residues. CDR3: CASSYSQATEDQYF. DNA for the CDR3: TGTGCCAGCAGTTACTCACAGGCGACGGAAGACCAGTACTTC.

Note on this clonotype: The junction does not match germline at one end; this may be a read error. The chain uses TRBV19 and TRBJ1-2; D gene ambiguous. The CDR3 spans 13 residues. The germline gives CDR1 LNHDA, CDR2 SQIVND (reference sequence). CDR3 protein: CASRIEGGKGYTF. CDR3 coding DNA: TGTGCCAGTCGTATCGAGGGAGGGAAAGGCTACACCTTC.

The chain combines TRBV7-2 with TRBJ2-4, with D tentatively TRBD1 (6 bases). The length of the CDR3 is 18 residues. V was clipped by 4 bases and J by 0 bases, with 19 bases between them. CDR1 is SGHTA, CDR2 FQGNSA, per germline. CDR3 sequence (DNA): TGTGCCAGCAGCTCCAACCGCCAGGGGACGAGAGCCAAAAACATTCAGTACTTC. This gives the protein CASSSNRQGTRAKNIQYF.

This chain uses TRBV6-1 with TRBJ2-7, with D unclear. The CDR3 contains 12 residues. Germline CDR1 and CDR2: MNHNS and SASEGT. Trimming took off 4 bases at V and 0 bases at J, with 4 bases between the two ends. This chain's CDR3 is CASSGYSYEQYF. The CDR3 region has the DNA TGTGCCAGCAGTGGCTACTCCTACGAGCAGTACTTC.

This clonotype was seen more than once but under ten times. CDR3 sequence (DNA): TGTGCCAGCAGCTTAGCCTCGCCGGATGAGCAGTTCTTC. Translating it yields CASSLASPDEQFF. V and J are TRBV7-6 and TRBJ2-1, with D unclear. This CDR3 spans 13 amino acids. Germline CDR1 is SGHVS and CDR2 is FNYEAQ. Trimming stripped 0 bases from V and 8 bases from J, with 8 bases between.

The V call is TRBV25-1, the J call TRBJ2-7; D possibly corresponds to TRBD1 (6 bases). Between the trimmed V and J ends, which lost 1 base and 4 bases, there was a span of 11 bases. The CDR3 covers 14 residues. Looked up from germline, CDR1 is MGHDK and CDR2 is SYGVNS. The CDR3 region is CASSEWGTTYEQYF. The DNA for the CDR3 is TGTGCCAGCAGTGAATGGGGGACAACATACGAGCAGTACTTC.

This clonotype was observed a handful of times. Written as DNA, the CDR3 is TGTGCCAGCAGCGTAGCTCCCTCGGCCAGGGGGGTAGGCTACACCTTC. It yields the protein CASSVAPSARGVGYTF. The chain has TRBV9 and TRBJ1-2; 7 bases align to TRBD1. Looked up from germline, CDR1 is SGDLS and CDR2 is YYNGEE. The CDR3 has 16 amino acids. With 0 bases clipped from V and 8 bases from J, the junction kept 13 bases outside the gene matches.

CDR3 sequence reads: CSAERGSSYEQYF. CDR3 DNA sequence: TGCAGTGCAGAAAGAGGCAGCTCCTACGAGCAGTACTTC. V gene TRBV20-1 combines with J gene TRBJ2-7, with no clear D. From germline, CDR1 is DFQATT and CDR2 SNEGSKA (reference sequence). Trimming pared 6 bases from V and 0 bases from J, leaving 12 bases between. This CDR3 is 13 amino acids long.

This chain connects TRBV4-1 to TRBJ1-2; no firm D call. V dropped 1 base and J dropped 2 bases, with 8 bases sitting between them. The CDR3 runs to 14 residues. The germline gives CDR1 MGHRA, CDR2 YSYEKL. CDR3 DNA: TGCGCCAGCAGCCAAGGACTCGAGAACTATGGCTACACCTTC. Translated: CASSQGLENYGYTF.

This rearrangement joins TRBV12-3 or TRBV12-4 to TRBJ2-7; 8 nucleotides line up with TRBD1. The CDR3 spans 14 residues. V shed 8 bases and J 1 base; nucleotides not matched to a gene: 7. Written as DNA, the CDR3 is TGTGCCAGCCGTGCTGGACAGGGATCCTACGAGCAGTACTTC. This codes for CASRAGQGSYEQYF.

The V call is TRBV5-6, the J call TRBJ2-2, with 8 nucleotides matching TRBD2. This CDR3 contains 15 residues. Trimming took 4 bases from V and 5 from J; bases not matched to a gene: 7. CDR1 SGHDT and CDR2 YYEEEE come from the germline V gene. CDR3 DNA sequence: TGTGCCAGCAGCCATGCTAGCGGGTCTACCGGGGAGCTGTTTTTT. Translation: CASSHASGSTGELFF.

This chain uses TRBV6-4 with TRBJ1-5, with a weak D call TRBD1 (5 bases). Between the trimmed V and J ends, which lost 3 bases and 3 bases, there was a span of 15 bases. The CDR3 consists of 16 residues. In germline, CDR1 is MRHNA, CDR2 SNTAGT. CDR3 in DNA: TGTGCCAGCAGTGATCGTGGCAGGGAGCACAATCAGCCCCAGCATTTT. Translating gives CASSDRGREHNQPQHF.

The rearrangement links TRBV7-8 to TRBJ2-3; tentatively, D is TRBD2 (6 bases). V was cut by 5 bases and J by 4 bases, with 19 bases left in between. In germline, CDR1 is SGHVS, CDR2 FQNEAQ. The CDR3 consists of 16 residues. The CDR3 sequence: CASSPSAGWEADTQYF. The CDR3 DNA sequence: TGTGCCAGCAGCCCCTCGGCGGGGTGGGAAGCAGATACGCAGTATTTT.

This clonotype was counted a few times. The J gene is TRBJ1-5, the V gene TRBV6-6; TRBD1 matches 7 bases. The J segment lost 0 bases and the V segment lost 6 bases, leaving 11 bases of the junction unmatched. The CDR3 spans 17 residues. The germline gives CDR1 MNHNY, CDR2 SVGAGI (reference sequence). The CDR3 here is CASSDRAQLYSNQPQHF. As DNA, the CDR3 is TGTGCCAGCAGCGACAGGGCGCAGCTCTATAGCAATCAGCCCCAGCATTTT.

The sample holds a few counts of this clonotype. The chain employs TRBV7-9 and TRBJ2-5; 9 nucleotides align to TRBD2. V lost 5 bases to trimming and J lost 3 bases; unmatched junction nucleotides: 1. The CDR3 has 13 amino acids. From germline, CDR1 is SEHNR and CDR2 FQNEAQ (reference sequence). The CDR3 DNA is TGTGCCAGCAGCCGACTAGCGGAAGAGACCCAGTACTTC. Amino acids: CASSRLAEETQYF. Full variable domain (rest looked up from reference TRBV7-9 and TRBJ2-5): DTGVSQNPRHKITKRGQNVTFRCDPISEHNRLYWYRQTLGQGPEFLTYFQNEAQLEKSRLLSDRFSAERPKGSFSTLEIQRTEQGDSAMYLCASSRLAEETQYFGPGTRLLVL.